This is a list of T cell receptor beta chains from one sample in a study of radiation and T cells in renal cell carcinoma. This table comes from immunoSEQ multiplex PCR, and its TCRdb copy is limited to in-frame clones, with some not included. This sample has about 15,000 clones, with around 60% found just once. This specimen was tumor tissue, taken from a patient whose treatment was nephrectomy without radiotherapy. Receptor source: a man in his fifties with renal cell carcinoma. Each CDR3 is given with its conserved first and last residue. The D gene is left open where the match is weak. Part of the rows lack a size; the others show once, few, many or a class for expanded clones.

J gene: TRBJ1-2; D gene: NA; V gene: TRBV28; clone size: NA; CDR3 protein: CASSLRAGSYYGYTF; CDR3 DNA: TGTGCCAGCAGTTTAAGGGCAGGGAGTTACTATGGCTACACCTTC
J gene: TRBJ1-4; D gene: NA; V gene: TRBV27; clone size: NA; CDR3 protein: CASTGSGNEKLFF; CDR3 DNA: TGTGCCAGTACCGGATCGGGTAATGAAAAACTGTTTTTT
J gene: TRBJ2-5; D gene: TRBD2; V gene: TRBV30; clone size: NA; CDR3 protein: CAWTSSGVVKETQYF; CDR3 DNA: TGTGCCTGGACCAGTAGCGGGGTAGTAAAAGAGACCCAGTACTTC
J gene: TRBJ1-1; D gene: NA; V gene: TRBV4-1; clone size: few; CDR3 protein: CASSQDPGTTEAFF; CDR3 DNA: TGCGCCAGCAGCCAAGATCCGGGGACCACTGAAGCTTTCTTT
J gene: TRBJ1-1; D gene: NA; V gene: TRBV12-5; clone size: NA; CDR3 protein: CASGLVHGAEAFF; CDR3 DNA: TGTGCTAGTGGTTTGGTACATGGGGCGGAAGCTTTCTTT
J gene: TRBJ1-1; D gene: NA; V gene: TRBV6-7; clone size: NA; CDR3 protein: CASRLTQGGTEAFF; CDR3 DNA: TGTGCCAGCAGACTGACGCAGGGAGGCACTGAAGCTTTCTTT
J gene: TRBJ2-7; D gene: TRBD1; V gene: TRBV30; clone size: few; CDR3 protein: CAWRDRGSSYEQYF; CDR3 DNA: TGTGCCTGGAGGGACAGGGGAAGCTCCTACGAGCAGTACTTC
J gene: TRBJ2-1; D gene: NA; V gene: TRBV18; clone size: few; CDR3 protein: CASSADLNEQFF; CDR3 DNA: TGTGCCAGCTCAGCCGACCTGAATGAGCAGTTCTTC
J gene: TRBJ2-5; D gene: TRBD2; V gene: TRBV7-9; clone size: NA; CDR3 protein: CASSVVDSGGETQYF; CDR3 DNA: TGTGCCAGCAGCGTAGTGGATAGCGGGGGAGAGACCCAGTACTTC
J gene: TRBJ1-2; D gene: NA; V gene: TRBV28; clone size: NA; CDR3 protein: CASSFVLANYGYTF; CDR3 DNA: TGTGCCAGCAGTTTCGTATTAGCTAACTATGGCTACACCTTC
J gene: TRBJ2-7; D gene: NA; V gene: TRBV6-5; clone size: NA; CDR3 protein: CASSYLPSYEQYF; CDR3 DNA: TGTGCCAGCAGTTACCTCCCCTCCTACGAGCAGTACTTC
J gene: TRBJ2-3; D gene: NA; V gene: TRBV12-5; clone size: NA; CDR3 protein: CASGFPYTDTQYF; CDR3 DNA: TGTGCTAGTGGTTTCCCCTACACAGATACGCAGTATTTT
J gene: TRBJ2-1; D gene: NA; V gene: TRBV10-3; clone size: once; CDR3 protein: CAIKDASRYYNEQFF; CDR3 DNA: TGTGCCATCAAAGACGCTAGCCGATATTACAATGAGCAGTTCTTC
J gene: TRBJ2-7; D gene: NA; V gene: TRBV10-3; clone size: NA; CDR3 protein: CAISESPGVYEQYF; CDR3 DNA: TGTGCCATCAGTGAGTCTCCAGGGGTCTACGAGCAGTACTTC
J gene: TRBJ1-2; D gene: NA; V gene: TRBV5-4; clone size: NA; CDR3 protein: CASSPLQGFYGYTF; CDR3 DNA: TGTGCCAGCAGCCCATTACAGGGATTTTATGGCTACACCTTC
J gene: TRBJ2-7; D gene: NA; V gene: TRBV7-6; clone size: medium-sized; CDR3 protein: CASSTLTAYEQYF; CDR3 DNA: TGTGCCAGCAGCACCCTGACAGCCTACGAGCAGTACTTC
J gene: TRBJ1-1; D gene: NA; V gene: TRBV15; clone size: NA; CDR3 protein: CATSRDREGYTEAFF; CDR3 DNA: TGTGCCACCAGCAGAGATCGGGAGGGGTACACTGAAGCTTTCTTT
J gene: TRBJ2-3; D gene: NA; V gene: TRBV2; clone size: NA; CDR3 protein: CASSENDGPDTQYF; CDR3 DNA: TGTGCCAGCAGTGAAAACGACGGGCCAGATACGCAGTATTTT
J gene: TRBJ2-3; D gene: NA; V gene: TRBV10-3; clone size: NA; CDR3 protein: CAIGAGLSTDTQYF; CDR3 DNA: TGTGCCATCGGGGCGGGCCTTAGCACAGATACGCAGTATTTT
J gene: TRBJ1-2; D gene: NA; V gene: TRBV7-2; clone size: NA; CDR3 protein: CASSFGRAYGYTF; CDR3 DNA: TGTGCCAGCAGCTTTGGACGGGCCTACGGCTACACCTTC
J gene: TRBJ2-7; D gene: TRBD2; V gene: TRBV5-1; clone size: NA; CDR3 protein: CASSSGGSSYEQYF; CDR3 DNA: TGCGCCAGCAGCTCCGGGGGGAGCTCCTACGAGCAGTACTTC
J gene: TRBJ2-2; D gene: NA; V gene: TRBV30; clone size: few; CDR3 protein: CASLRSTGELFF; CDR3 DNA: TGTGCCTCTCTCAGGTCCACCGGGGAGCTGTTTTTT
J gene: TRBJ2-4; D gene: TRBD2; V gene: TRBV25-1; clone size: NA; CDR3 protein: CASTARGEGLEGNIQYF; CDR3 DNA: TGTGCCAGCACCGCTCGGGGGGAGGGCCTCGAAGGAAACATTCAGTACTTC
J gene: TRBJ2-1; D gene: NA; V gene: TRBV6-5; clone size: NA; CDR3 protein: CATKKSQGPYNEQFF; CDR3 DNA: TGTGCCACAAAGAAGAGTCAGGGGCCTTACAATGAGCAGTTCTTC
J gene: TRBJ2-7; D gene: NA; V gene: TRBV6-5; clone size: NA; CDR3 protein: CASSYSPQGEQYF; CDR3 DNA: TGTGCCAGCAGTTATTCCCCCCAAGGCGAGCAGTACTTC
J gene: TRBJ2-5; D gene: NA; V gene: TRBV29-1; clone size: NA; CDR3 protein: CSVELGAETQYF; CDR3 DNA: TGCAGCGTTGAGCTCGGGGCGGAGACCCAGTACTTC
J gene: TRBJ1-1; D gene: NA; V gene: TRBV30; clone size: many; CDR3 protein: CAWSGELNTEAFF; CDR3 DNA: TGTGCCTGGTCAGGGGAATTGAACACTGAAGCTTTCTTT
J gene: TRBJ1-3; D gene: NA; V gene: TRBV19; clone size: NA; CDR3 protein: CASSMVWSSGNTIYF; CDR3 DNA: TGTGCCAGTAGTATGGTCTGGAGCTCTGGAAACACCATATATTTT
J gene: TRBJ1-1; D gene: NA; V gene: TRBV6-6; clone size: few; CDR3 protein: CASSYSMPGNTEAFF; CDR3 DNA: TGTGCCAGCAGTTACTCGATGCCGGGAAACACTGAAGCTTTCTTT
J gene: TRBJ1-2; D gene: NA; V gene: TRBV18; clone size: NA; CDR3 protein: CASSLTGNFYGYTF; CDR3 DNA: TGTGCCAGCTCACTAACAGGGAACTTCTATGGCTACACCTTC
J gene: TRBJ2-7; D gene: TRBD1; V gene: TRBV28; clone size: NA; CDR3 protein: CASSFFLTGKFSYEQYF; CDR3 DNA: TGTGCCAGCAGTTTCTTTCTGACAGGGAAGTTTTCCTACGAGCAGTACTTC
J gene: TRBJ1-1; D gene: TRBD1; V gene: TRBV10-3; clone size: once; CDR3 protein: CAISKNRGGNTEAFF; CDR3 DNA: TGTGCCATCAGTAAAAACAGGGGCGGGAACACTGAAGCTTTCTTT
J gene: TRBJ1-1; D gene: NA; V gene: TRBV7-6; clone size: NA; CDR3 protein: CASSLYATAEAFF; CDR3 DNA: TGTGCCAGCAGCTTATACGCGACGGCTGAAGCTTTCTTT
J gene: TRBJ2-3; D gene: TRBD1; V gene: TRBV6-5; clone size: NA; CDR3 protein: CASNPTGRTDTQYF; CDR3 DNA: TGTGCCAGCAACCCGACAGGGCGCACAGATACGCAGTATTTT
J gene: TRBJ1-1; D gene: NA; V gene: TRBV19; clone size: NA; CDR3 protein: CASMGGRQSLMNTEAFF; CDR3 DNA: TGTGCCAGTATGGGGGGCCGACAGTCACTCATGAACACTGAAGCTTTCTTT
J gene: TRBJ2-7; D gene: NA; V gene: TRBV2; clone size: few; CDR3 protein: CASSESLTSGEQYF; CDR3 DNA: TGTGCCAGCAGTGAGAGTCTCACTTCGGGGGAGCAGTACTTC
J gene: TRBJ2-7; D gene: NA; V gene: TRBV6-5; clone size: NA; CDR3 protein: CASSQGGSSYEQYF; CDR3 DNA: TGTGCCAGCAGTCAAGGGGGGAGCTCCTACGAGCAGTACTTC
J gene: TRBJ2-7; D gene: TRBD1; V gene: TRBV9; clone size: NA; CDR3 protein: CASSPSGTGSYEQYF; CDR3 DNA: TGTGCCAGCTCACCTTCCGGGACAGGGTCCTACGAGCAGTACTTC
J gene: TRBJ2-1; D gene: NA; V gene: TRBV2; clone size: NA; CDR3 protein: CASSDQLESYNEQFF; CDR3 DNA: TGTGCCAGCAGTGACCAACTAGAATCCTACAATGAGCAGTTCTTC
J gene: TRBJ2-1; D gene: NA; V gene: TRBV5-1; clone size: NA; CDR3 protein: CASSSTPGDSYNEQFF; CDR3 DNA: TGCGCCAGCAGCTCCACCCCGGGGGACTCCTACAATGAGCAGTTCTTC
J gene: TRBJ2-7; D gene: NA; V gene: TRBV6-5; clone size: NA; CDR3 protein: CASSYSRSRVYEQYF; CDR3 DNA: TGTGCCAGCAGTTACTCCCGGTCGAGGGTATACGAGCAGTACTTC
J gene: TRBJ2-3; D gene: NA; V gene: TRBV6-4; clone size: once; CDR3 protein: CASSLPADTQYF; CDR3 DNA: TGTGCCAGCAGCCTCCCGGCAGATACGCAGTATTTT
J gene: TRBJ2-7; D gene: NA; V gene: TRBV6-5; clone size: NA; CDR3 protein: CASSREGSREQYF; CDR3 DNA: TGTGCCAGCAGCCGTGAAGGTAGCAGGGAGCAGTACTTC
J gene: TRBJ2-7; D gene: TRBD2; V gene: TRBV5-6; clone size: NA; CDR3 protein: CASSLVGGRIYEQYF; CDR3 DNA: TGTGCCAGCAGCTTGGTGGGCGGGAGGATATACGAGCAGTACTTC
J gene: TRBJ2-7; D gene: NA; V gene: TRBV30; clone size: large; CDR3 protein: CAWSVDREEWEQYF; CDR3 DNA: TGTGCCTGGAGTGTCGACAGGGAGGAATGGGAGCAGTACTTC
J gene: TRBJ2-1; D gene: TRBD1; V gene: TRBV9; clone size: NA; CDR3 protein: CASSASGTGQNNEQFF; CDR3 DNA: TGTGCCAGCAGCGCCTCCGGGACAGGGCAAAACAATGAGCAGTTCTTC
J gene: TRBJ1-1; D gene: NA; V gene: TRBV19; clone size: few; CDR3 protein: CASSRGAGLNTEAFF; CDR3 DNA: TGTGCCAGTAGCCGGGGGGCAGGTTTGAACACTGAAGCTTTCTTT
J gene: TRBJ2-5; D gene: NA; V gene: TRBV29-1; clone size: once; CDR3 protein: CSVDSREVKTQYF; CDR3 DNA: TGCAGCGTTGATAGCAGGGAGGTTAAGACCCAGTACTTC
J gene: TRBJ2-3; D gene: TRBD2; V gene: TRBV4-1; clone size: NA; CDR3 protein: CASSQAAGGRGVGAPDTQYF; CDR3 DNA: TGCGCCAGCAGCCAAGCGGCGGGAGGCAGGGGTGTAGGCGCCCCAGATACGCAGTATTTT
J gene: TRBJ2-5; D gene: NA; V gene: TRBV4-1; clone size: few; CDR3 protein: CASSQESGIRGETQYF; CDR3 DNA: TGCGCCAGCAGCCAAGAGTCGGGGATCCGGGGGGAGACCCAGTACTTC
J gene: TRBJ2-3; D gene: NA; V gene: TRBV7-6; clone size: NA; CDR3 protein: CASSKGTSTDTQYF; CDR3 DNA: TGTGCCAGCAGCAAAGGGACTAGCACAGATACGCAGTATTTT
J gene: TRBJ2-6; D gene: NA; V gene: TRBV5-4; clone size: NA; CDR3 protein: CASSLYPSGANVLTF; CDR3 DNA: TGTGCCAGCAGCTTATACCCCTCTGGGGCCAACGTCCTGACTTTC